The 21 T cell receptor beta chains listed next were all sequenced from one sample in a study of cytomegalovirus exposure and HLA in healthy donors. It was with 60 Vbeta and 13 Jbeta primers that the PCR ran. Generated by immunoSEQ multiplex PCR, the TCRdb table keeps only in-frame clones and is missing some. Of around 120,000 clones in the sample, around 68% were seen once. Sequenced input: PBMCs. These receptors came from a woman in her fifties or sixties in good health and CMV-seropositive.

The chain uses TRBV28 and TRBJ1-5; the D gene is possibly TRBD1 (6 bases). In germline, CDR1 is MDHEN, CDR2 SYDVKM. V gave up 9 bases and J gave up 4 bases, with 16 bases separating them. The CDR3 runs to 14 residues. The CDR3 here is CARSPGGQNQPQHF. In DNA form, the CDR3 reads TGTGCCAGATCCCCGGGGGGGCAGAATCAGCCCCAGCATTTT.

This chain connects TRBV7-8 to TRBJ1-6; D is undetermined. Per the germline V gene, CDR1 is SGHVS and CDR2 is FQNEAQ. Trimming shortened V by 3 bases and J by 9 bases, and 12 bases separated the two germline ends. The CDR3 loop spans 14 amino acids. The CDR3 sequence is CASSFFREGSPLHF. In DNA, the CDR3 is TGTGCCAGCAGCTTTTTCCGGGAGGGTTCACCCCTCCACTTT.

This chain joins TRBV19 and TRBJ1-2, with D tentatively TRBD1 (5 bases). The CDR3 has 13 residues. CDR1 and CDR2 (germline): LNHDA, SQIVND (reference sequence). Deletions cut 5 bases from V and 4 bases from J, with 11 bases between. As DNA, the CDR3 is TGTGCCAGTAGTCAGCGGGGGGGCTATGGCTACACCTTC. It translates to CASSQRGGYGYTF. The full variable domain, rest sourced from reference TRBV19 and TRBJ1-2, is DGGITQSPKYLFRKEGQNVTLSCEQNLNHDAMYWYRQDPGQGLRLIYYSQIVNDFQKGDIAEGYSVSREKKESFPLTVTSAQKNPTAFYLCASSQRGGYGYTFGSGTRLTVV.

The chain carries TRBV10-3 and TRBJ1-1; perhaps TRBD1 as D (6 bases). V shed 4 bases and J shed 0 bases, with 12 bases lying between them. CDR3 size: 15 residues. Germline assignment: CDR1 ENHRY and CDR2 SYGVKD. The CDR3 bases are TGTGCCATCAGTGGGTCCGGGACAATGAACACTGAAGCTTTCTTT. Translating gives CAISGSGTMNTEAFF.

The table lists this clone with a few counts. This rearrangement joins TRBV18 to TRBJ1-5; possible D gene TRBD1, 5 bases. From germline, CDR1 is KGHSH and CDR2 LQKENI. V dropped 4 bases and J dropped 6 bases, with 19 bases sitting between them. The CDR3 loop spans 16 amino acids. The CDR3 DNA follows: TGTGCCAGCTCACAAGCGGGACCCCGGGGAGGTCAGCCCCAGCATTTT. The encoded protein is CASSQAGPRGGQPQHF.

In DNA, the CDR3 is TGTGCCAGCAGCCAACAGGACAGGTTGAACACTGAAGCTTTCTTT. Encoded protein: CASSQQDRLNTEAFF. The J gene is TRBJ1-1, the V gene TRBV4-2, with 7 bases lining up with TRBD1. The germline V gene has CDR1 LGHNA and CDR2 YNFKEQ. J was trimmed by 0 bases and V by 2 bases; bases with no gene match: 3. CDR3 size: 15 residues.

The chain carries TRBV27 and TRBJ2-7; 9 bases are a match to TRBD1. Germline values: CDR1 MNHEY, CDR2 SMNVEV (reference sequence). V trimming: 8 bases; J trimming: 2 bases; junction bases outside the gene matches: 10. The CDR3 is made up of 15 amino acids. The CDR3 spells CASGLSGTGPYEQYF. The CDR3 nucleotides are TGTGCCAGCGGATTATCCGGGACAGGGCCCTACGAGCAGTACTTC.

The chain recombines TRBV7-6 with TRBJ2-3; a possible D gene is TRBD2 (6 bases). CDR3 length: 15 residues. V was clipped by 5 bases and J by 1 base, with 13 bases between them. The germline gives CDR1 SGHVS, CDR2 FNYEAQ. The CDR3, as DNA: TGTGCCAGCAGCCAAACTCCGGGAGGCACAGATACGCAGTATTTT. This sequence encodes CASSQTPGGTDTQYF.

The chain employs TRBV28 and TRBJ2-5; 8 positions agree with TRBD2. From germline, CDR1 is MDHEN and CDR2 SYDVKM. There are 14 residues in the CDR3. The V segment lost 7 bases and the J segment 1 base; nucleotides outside the gene matches: 5. CDR3 coding DNA: TGTGCCAGCATTAGCGGGATTACCCAAGAGACCCAGTACTTC. The encoded protein is CASISGITQETQYF.

This chain uses TRBV19 with TRBJ1-2; TRBD1 matches 10 bases. V was clipped by 9 bases and J by 4 bases; unmatched bases: 17. This CDR3 spans 17 amino acids. CDR1 and CDR2 from the germline V gene are LNHDA and SQIVND (reference sequence). The CDR3 here is CASSTRRTGGIPYGYTF. The CDR3 DNA reads as TGTGCCAGCAGCACCCGTCGGACAGGGGGGATCCCCTATGGCTACACCTTC.

The chain recombines TRBV5-1 with TRBJ2-3; 9 nucleotides align to TRBD2. Germline CDR1 and CDR2: SGHRS and YFSETQ. V shed 6 bases, J shed 1 base, and the junction held 6 bases outside the gene matches. This CDR3 comprises 15 residues. The chain's CDR3 is CASNPRTSGTDTQYF. DNA of the CDR3: TGCGCCAGCAACCCCAGGACTAGCGGCACAGATACGCAGTATTTT.

The chain couples TRBV6-5 to TRBJ1-1; D unclear. V dropped 8 bases and J dropped 1 base, with 11 bases sitting between them. The germline CDR1 and CDR2 sequences are MNHEY and SVGAGI. CDR3 size: 13 residues. CDR3 sequence: CASFVVPNTEAFF. In DNA form, the CDR3 reads TGTGCCAGCTTCGTAGTACCGAACACTGAAGCTTTCTTT.

In nucleotides, the CDR3 is TGTGCCAGCAGCTTACGCTTCGGCGGCACTGAAGCTTTCTTT. It yields the protein CASSLRFGGTEAFF. The chain employs TRBV7-2 and TRBJ1-1; no firm D call. The CDR3 sequence is 14 residues long. Germline V gene lookup returns CDR1 SGHTA and CDR2 FQGNSA. Trimming pared 2 bases from V and 4 bases from J, leaving 11 bases between.

V usage is TRBV30 and J usage is TRBJ1-1; D gene ambiguous. CDR3 length: 14 residues. V was cut by 3 bases and J by 4 bases, with 15 bases left in between. Germline CDR1 reads GTSNPN; CDR2 reads SVGIG (reference sequence). CDR3 region: CAWSAGTRSTEAFF. The CDR3 region has the DNA TGTGCCTGGAGCGCCGGTACTAGAAGCACTGAAGCTTTCTTT.

This clone is a singleton in its sample. This chain joins TRBV5-1 and TRBJ2-3; 9 bases map to TRBD2. The CDR3 is made up of 19 amino acids. CDR1 SGHRS and CDR2 YFSETQ come from the germline V gene. V shed 2 bases, J shed 0 bases, and the junction held 13 bases outside the gene matches. In DNA form, the CDR3 reads TGCGCCAGCAGCTTATTAGGAGGTAGCGGGGGACCTAGCACAGATACGCAGTATTTT. Protein sequence: CASSLLGGSGGPSTDTQYF. The complete variable domain, with remaining parts taken from reference TRBV5-1 and TRBJ2-3, reads KAGVTQTPRYLIKTRGQQVTLSCSPISGHRSVSWYQQTPGQGLQFLFEYFSETQRNKGNFPGRFSGRQFSNSRSEMNVSTLELGDSALYLCASSLLGGSGGPSTDTQYFGPGTRLTVL.

This clone showed up just a few times. V usage is TRBV7-8 and J usage is TRBJ1-1; 8 bases fit TRBD1. Trimming removed 5 bases from V and 0 bases from J; junction bases left unmatched: 5. Germline V gives CDR1 SGHVS, CDR2 FQNEAQ. This CDR3 is 15 amino acids long. CDR3 residues: CASSGQGKMNTEAFF. DNA for the CDR3: TGTGCCAGCAGCGGACAGGGTAAGATGAACACTGAAGCTTTCTTT.

The chain is built from TRBV5-8 and TRBJ2-5, with 10 positions matching TRBD2. Losses at the gene ends were 3 bases for V and 1 base for J; bases not matched to a gene: 9. The CDR3 runs to 17 residues. Germline values: CDR1 SGHTS, CDR2 YDEGEE. CDR3 in DNA: TGTGCCAGCAGCTGGGAGCGGGAGGGTCCCCGCCAAGAGACCCAGTACTTC. It specifies CASSWEREGPRQETQYF. Full variable domain (outside the CDR3, taken from reference TRBV5-8 and TRBJ2-5): EAGVTQSPTHLIKTRGQQATLRCSPISGHTSVYWYQQALGLGLQFLLWYDEGEERNRGNFPPRFSGRQFPNYSSELNVNALELEDSALYLCASSWEREGPRQETQYFGPGTRLLVL.

V is TRBV28 and J is TRBJ2-7; TRBD1 matches 10 bases. Germline assignment: CDR1 MDHEN and CDR2 SYDVKM. With 3 bases clipped from V and 3 bases from J, the junction kept 11 bases outside the gene matches. This CDR3 is 17 amino acids long. CDR3 coding DNA: TGTGCCAGCAGTTTCCTCACCCCGGGACAGGGGTTCTACGAGCAGTACTTC. It is translated as CASSFLTPGQGFYEQYF.

The chain employs TRBV13 and TRBJ1-1; 7 nucleotides line up with TRBD1. Per the germline V gene, CDR1 is PRHDT and CDR2 is FYEKMQ (reference sequence). Losses at the gene ends were 5 bases for V and 5 bases for J; bases not matched to a gene: 8. The CDR3 consists of 14 residues. The CDR3 DNA reads as TGTGCCAGCAGCCCCTCGACAGGGAGGACTGAAGCTTTCTTT. Its protein product is CASSPSTGRTEAFF.

The CDR3 spells CASSLTGVDEQYF. Here the CDR3 DNA reads TGTGCCAGCAGCCTTACAGGGGTCGACGAGCAGTACTTC. This rearrangement joins TRBV7-7 to TRBJ2-7, with 7 bases that match TRBD1. Trimming cost V 5 bases and J 5 bases; bases outside gene matches: 6. From germline, CDR1 is SSHAT and CDR2 FNYEAQ (reference sequence). The CDR3 is 13 amino acids.

The chain combines TRBV30 with TRBJ1-1, with D maybe TRBD1 (6 bases). CDR1 is GTSNPN, CDR2 SVGIG, per germline (reference sequence). Trimming left V 0 bases short and J 11 bases short, with 13 bases between. The CDR3 sequence is 12 residues long. Here the CDR3 reads CAWSVPRGGAFF. The CDR3 nucleotides are TGTGCCTGGAGTGTACCGCGGGGGGGCGCTTTCTTT.